This T cell receptor (beta chain) was found in a study of T-cell memory formation after mild COVID-19. TCRdb fed the 5' RACE reads into MiXCR, producing one record per CDR3 protein. The sample holds 85,000 to 120,000 distinct CDR3 sequences, 9.5% to 15% seen once. V lost 6 bases and J lost 4; bases outside the gene matches: 8. The CDR3 runs 14 residues. Study results and limitations: Later expanders leaned toward CD4+, whereas clones contracting from day 15 to 85 were balanced CD4/CD8.

Only a few counts were recorded for this clonotype. Its antigen is not known. V and J are TRBV12-3 or TRBV12-4 and TRBJ1-2; 7 bases are a match to TRBD1. The sequence came from an adult woman who had mild COVID-19 (a few samples of this study predate the infection). Cell type and time point are not known. Sequenced material: PBMCs or a T cell subset sorted from them (not recorded which). The DNA of the CDR3 is TGTGCCAGCAGAAAACAGGGGCTCGGCTATGGCTACACCTTC. This sequence encodes CASRKQGLGYGYTF.